This T cell receptor beta chain was found in a study of T cells in Graves' hyperthyroidism and ophthalmopathy. Overall study: Before treatment of any kind, peripheral blood was taken at initial diagnosis.

Hyperthyroidism of Graves' type that showed no ophthalmopathy progression within 18 months was stable. The study enrolled patients aged 18 to 65 with newly diagnosed hyperthyroidism of under 2 months' duration. The study based diagnoses on clinical symptoms, serum thyroxine and TRAb, thyroid ultrasound and orbital computed tomography. Amplified TCR beta CDR3 regions came from RNA transcripts. HTBI primers drove first-round RT-PCR of the TCR CDR3. Each CDR3 protein is one row after TCRdb ran MiXCR on the multiplex PCR reads. In the table there are 550,000 to 800,000 distinct CDR3 sequences, 16% of which are singletons. This clonotype appeared a few times. Deletions cut 3 bases from V and 3 bases from J, with 16 bases between. This CDR3 region has 15 residues. Per germline, CDR1 SGDLS and CDR2 YYNGEE.

This chain connects TRBV9 to TRBJ2-7; D unclear. This clonotype originated in a man aged 18 to 29 with Graves' hyperthyroidism. Material: blood. DNA of the CDR3: TGTGCCAGCAGCGCTTTAGGACCCCGGAGCTACGAGCAGTACTTC. It translates to CASSALGPRSYEQYF.